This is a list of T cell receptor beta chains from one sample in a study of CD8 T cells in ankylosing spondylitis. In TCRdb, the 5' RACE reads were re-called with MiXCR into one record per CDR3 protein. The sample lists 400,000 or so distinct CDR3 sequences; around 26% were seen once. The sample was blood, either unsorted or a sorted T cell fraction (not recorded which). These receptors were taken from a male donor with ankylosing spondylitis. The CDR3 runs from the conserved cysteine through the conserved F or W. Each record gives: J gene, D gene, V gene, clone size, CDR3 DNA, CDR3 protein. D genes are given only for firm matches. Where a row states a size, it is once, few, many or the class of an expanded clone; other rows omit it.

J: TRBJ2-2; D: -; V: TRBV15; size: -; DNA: TGTGCCACCAGCGTTAGACTAGTAAACACCGGGGAGCTGTTTTTT; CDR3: CATSVRLVNTGELFF
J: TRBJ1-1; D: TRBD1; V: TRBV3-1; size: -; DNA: TGTGCCAGCAGAGACAGGGGTGGAAACACTGAAGCTTTCTTT; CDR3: CASRDRGGNTEAFF
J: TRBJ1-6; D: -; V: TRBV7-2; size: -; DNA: TGTGCCAGCAGCTTAGAGGGCGTAGACTCACCCCTCCACTTT; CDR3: CASSLEGVDSPLHF
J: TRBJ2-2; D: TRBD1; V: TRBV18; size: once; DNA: TGTGCCAGCTCACCCCCGGGACAGTGGAACACCGGGGAGCTGTTTTTT; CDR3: CASSPPGQWNTGELFF
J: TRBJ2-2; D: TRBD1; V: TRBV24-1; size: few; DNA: TGTGCCACCAGTGATCCTAGGACAGGGGGGAACACCGGGGAGCTGTTTTTT; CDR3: CATSDPRTGGNTGELFF
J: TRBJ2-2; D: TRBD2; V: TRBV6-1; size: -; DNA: TGTGCCAGCATGCGGGAGCCCACCGGGGAGCTGTTTTTT; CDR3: CASMREPTGELFF
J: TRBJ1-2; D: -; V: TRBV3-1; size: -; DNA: TGTGCCAGCAGCCAAGAGATAGACCACTATGGCTACACCTTC; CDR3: CASSQEIDHYGYTF
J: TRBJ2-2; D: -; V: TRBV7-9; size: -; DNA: TGTGCCAGCATCTCCGTGGAGGGCACCTGGACCGGGGAGCTGTTTTTT; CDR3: CASISVEGTWTGELFF
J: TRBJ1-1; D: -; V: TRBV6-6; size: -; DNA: TGTGCCAACAGTTACTCCTGGAACACTGAAGCTTTCTTT; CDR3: CANSYSWNTEAFF
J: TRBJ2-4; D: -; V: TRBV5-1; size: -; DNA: TGCGCCAGCACCACAGCGCCCTTATCCAAAAACATTCAGTACTTC; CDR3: CASTTAPLSKNIQYF
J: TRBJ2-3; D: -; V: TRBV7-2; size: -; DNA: TGTGCCAGCAGCTTTTCCGTTAACACAGATACGCAGTATTTT; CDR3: CASSFSVNTDTQYF
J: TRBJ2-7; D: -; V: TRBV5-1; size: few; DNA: TGCGCCAGCAGCACAGCGACAGCCCCATACGAGCAGTACTTC; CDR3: CASSTATAPYEQYF
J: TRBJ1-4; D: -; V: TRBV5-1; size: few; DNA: TGCGCCAGCAGCTTGGACCTAGCAACTAATGAAAAACTGTTTTTT; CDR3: CASSLDLATNEKLFF
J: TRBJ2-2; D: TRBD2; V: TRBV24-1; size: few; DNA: TGTGCCACCAGTGATCGGGACTATGGAGGCGGGGAGCTGTTTTTT; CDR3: CATSDRDYGGGELFF
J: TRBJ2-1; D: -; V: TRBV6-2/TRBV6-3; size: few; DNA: TGTGCCAGCAGTTATCAGGGCTCCTACAATGAGCAGTTCTTC; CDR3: CASSYQGSYNEQFF
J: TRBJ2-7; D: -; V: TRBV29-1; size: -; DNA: TGCAGCGTTCGTGCAAGGACCGACGGACAGAGGAACGTCTACGAGCAGTACTTC; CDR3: CSVRARTDGQRNVYEQYF
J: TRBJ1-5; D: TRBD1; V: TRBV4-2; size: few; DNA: TGTGCCAGCAGCCAAGGGGACAGTAGCCATAGCAATCAGCCCCAGCATTTT; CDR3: CASSQGDSSHSNQPQHF
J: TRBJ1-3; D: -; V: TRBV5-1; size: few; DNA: TGCGCCAGCAGCATCACCGGGACGGACTCTGGAAACACCATATATTTT; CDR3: CASSITGTDSGNTIYF
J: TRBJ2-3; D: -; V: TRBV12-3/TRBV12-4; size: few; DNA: TGTGCCAGCAGTAAGACAGAAAGCACAGATACGCAGTATTTT; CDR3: CASSKTESTDTQYF
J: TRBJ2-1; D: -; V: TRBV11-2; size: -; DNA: TGTGCCAGCAGGGGGCCGGGGCCGGATGAGCAGTTCTTC; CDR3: CASRGPGPDEQFF
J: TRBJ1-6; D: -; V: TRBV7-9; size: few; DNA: TGTGCCAGCAGCTTAGTAGGGGTGGATAATTCACCCCTCCACTTT; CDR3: CASSLVGVDNSPLHF
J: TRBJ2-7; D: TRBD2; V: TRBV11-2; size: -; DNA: TGTGCCAGCAGCTCAACCACTAGCGGGATTTACGAGCAGTACTTC; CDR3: CASSSTTSGIYEQYF
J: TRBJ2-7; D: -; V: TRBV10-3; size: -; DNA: TGTGCCATCAGTGAGTTACGTATAGGGAGCTCCTACGAGCAGTACTTC; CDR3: CAISELRIGSSYEQYF
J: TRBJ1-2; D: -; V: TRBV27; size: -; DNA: TGTGCCAGCAGTTTATCGGGGCAGAGCTATGGCTACACCTTC; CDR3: CASSLSGQSYGYTF
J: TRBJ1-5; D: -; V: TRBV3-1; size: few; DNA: TGTGCCAGCAGCCCCGTCCTTAGGGGGCCCCAGCATTTT; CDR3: CASSPVLRGPQHF
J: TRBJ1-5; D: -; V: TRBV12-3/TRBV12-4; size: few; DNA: TGTGCCAGCAGCAAGGTCGCCGGTCAGCCCCAGCATTTT; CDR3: CASSKVAGQPQHF
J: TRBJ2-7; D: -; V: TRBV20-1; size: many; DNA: TGCAGTGCCGTCGCCGGGACAAGCTCCTACGAGCAGTACTTC; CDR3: CSAVAGTSSYEQYF
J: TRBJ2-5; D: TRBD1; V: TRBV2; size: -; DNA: TGTGCCAGCAACCCCGGGACAGAAGAGACCCAGTACTTC; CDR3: CASNPGTEETQYF
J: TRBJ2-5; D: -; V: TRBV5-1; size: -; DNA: TGCGCCAGCAGCTTGGAAAGAACTAGCCGACAAACCCTCCAAGAGACCCAGTACTTC; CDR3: CASSLERTSRQTLQETQYF
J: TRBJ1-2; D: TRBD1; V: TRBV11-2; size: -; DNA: TGTGCCAGCAGCCTCACAGGGGTAAACGGCTATGGCTACACCTTC; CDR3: CASSLTGVNGYGYTF
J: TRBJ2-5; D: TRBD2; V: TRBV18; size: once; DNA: TGTGCCAGCTCACCACTTGGCGGGAGCGAGGAGACCCAGTACTTC; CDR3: CASSPLGGSEETQYF
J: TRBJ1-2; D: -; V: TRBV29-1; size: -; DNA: TGCAGCGTTGAGGAGGGGAGGGACTCGGCCACCTTC; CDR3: CSVEEGRDSATF
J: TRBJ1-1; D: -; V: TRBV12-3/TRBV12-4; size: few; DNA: TGTGCCAGCTCACAGGGTAAGGCTGAAGCTTTCTTT; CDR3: CASSQGKAEAFF
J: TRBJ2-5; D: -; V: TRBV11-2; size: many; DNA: TGTGCCAGCAGCTTAGTCCCCCAGCAGACCCAGTACTTC; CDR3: CASSLVPQQTQYF
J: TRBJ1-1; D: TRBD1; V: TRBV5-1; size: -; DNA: TGCGCCAGCAGCTTGGCCTTCGCTACATACAGGGGGATGAACACTGAAGCTTTCTTT; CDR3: CASSLAFATYRGMNTEAFF
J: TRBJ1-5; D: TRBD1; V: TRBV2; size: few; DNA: TGTGCCAGCAGTGACGGGACAGAGAGCAATCAGCCCCAGCATTTT; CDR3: CASSDGTESNQPQHF
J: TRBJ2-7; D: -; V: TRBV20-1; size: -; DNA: TGCAGTGCTAGAGATTCGCCGTCTTTCCTAATCTACGAGCAGTACTTC; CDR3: CSARDSPSFLIYEQYF
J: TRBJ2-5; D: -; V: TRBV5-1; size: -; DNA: TGCGCCAGCACCCTGATGGAGACTAGGTCAGAGACCCAGTACTTC; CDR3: CASTLMETRSETQYF
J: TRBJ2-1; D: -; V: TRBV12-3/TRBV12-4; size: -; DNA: TGTGCCAGCAGCCTTGTGACGGACAATGAGCAGTTCTTC; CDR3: CASSLVTDNEQFF
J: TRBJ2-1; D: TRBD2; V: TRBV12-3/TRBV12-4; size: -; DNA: TGTGCCAGCCGGCCCCCCCGTCTAGCGGGGAACGGGAATGAGCAGTTCTTC; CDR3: CASRPPRLAGNGNEQFF
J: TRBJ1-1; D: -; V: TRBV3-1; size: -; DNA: TGTGCCAGCAGTCTCGCAGGGGATGGAGTGGCTTTCTTT; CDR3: CASSLAGDGVAFF
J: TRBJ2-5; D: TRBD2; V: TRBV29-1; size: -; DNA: TGCAGCGTTGAAGGGACTAGCGGGGCCTTCGTTGAGACCCAGTACTTC; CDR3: CSVEGTSGAFVETQYF
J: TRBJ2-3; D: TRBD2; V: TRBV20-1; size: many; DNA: TGCAGTGCTAGACTAGCGGGCGTCACGCAGTATTTT; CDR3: CSARLAGVTQYF
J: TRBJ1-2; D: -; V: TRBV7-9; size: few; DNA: TGTGCCAGCAGCTTAGCGGGGGACCCAGCCGCTGGCTACACCTTC; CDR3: CASSLAGDPAAGYTF
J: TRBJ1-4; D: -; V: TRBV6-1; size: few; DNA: TGTGCCAGCAGTCGGGCAGGGCATGCAACTAATGAAAAACTGTTTTTT; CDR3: CASSRAGHATNEKLFF
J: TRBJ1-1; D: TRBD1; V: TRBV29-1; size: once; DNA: TGCAGCGGTGAAAGGGGGCTTGAAGCTTTCTTT; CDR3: CSGERGLEAFF
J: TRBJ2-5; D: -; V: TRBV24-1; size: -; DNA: TGTGCCACCAGTACTACTGGGGTAGCAGGGCAGGAGACCCAGTACTTC; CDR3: CATSTTGVAGQETQYF
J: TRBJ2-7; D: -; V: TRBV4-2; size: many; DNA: TGTGCCAGCAGCCCCCGGTCATGGGAGGTGAACGAGCAGTACTTC; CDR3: CASSPRSWEVNEQYF
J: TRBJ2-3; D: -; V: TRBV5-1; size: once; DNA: TGCGCCAGCAGCCCGCCGGACAGTAGAACAGATACGCAGTATTTT; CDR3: CASSPPDSRTDTQYF
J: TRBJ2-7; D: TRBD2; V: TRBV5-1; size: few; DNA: TGCGCCAGCAGCTTTCTGCCTAGCGGGACCTACGAGCAGTACTTC; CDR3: CASSFLPSGTYEQYF
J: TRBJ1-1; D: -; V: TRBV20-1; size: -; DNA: TGCAGTGCTGCAGGGGCGTTGAACACTGAAGCTTTCTTT; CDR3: CSAAGALNTEAFF
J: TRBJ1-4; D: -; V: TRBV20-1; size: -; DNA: TGCAGTGCTAGTTCCAAACTAGGGGATGAAAAACTGTTTTTT; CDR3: CSASSKLGDEKLFF
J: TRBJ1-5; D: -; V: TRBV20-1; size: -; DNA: TGCAGTGCTAGCCTGCTTGGGAATCAGCCCCAGCATTTT; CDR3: CSASLLGNQPQHF
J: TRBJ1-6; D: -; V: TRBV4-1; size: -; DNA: TGCGCCAGCAGCCAAGAAGGGATTTATAATTCACCCCTCCACTTT; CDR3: CASSQEGIYNSPLHF